These 17 T cell receptor beta chains were sequenced from one sample in a study of beta chain features in type 1 diabetes (dated by TCRdb to about 2018). General study outcomes and caveats: In all four CD4+ subsets, TCRB CDR3 length was moderately but significantly shorter in type 1 diabetes patients.

The antigens of these receptors remain unknown. Libraries were built with the immunoSEQ multiplex PCR assay. The entire amount of isolated RNA was reverse transcribed using the High Capacity cDNA Reverse Transcription Kit, so the sequenced TCRB transcripts were expressed ones. This immuneACCESS table, as held by TCRdb, lists in-frame sequences with V and J called but not all clones. Of the missing ones, under half trace to an unresolved V gene in checked studies; the others have no known cause. The sample table holds hundreds of thousands of clones, of which over 14% were seen once. The ten largest clones take up around 0.015% of the sample. Sequenced sample: naive CD4+ T cells from blood. The cell subset or site label, read with the paper, signifies: true naive CD4+ T cells. Receptors were obtained from a man aged 18 to 29 with type 1 diabetes.

The chain has TRBV25-1 and TRBJ1-2; D gene ambiguous. The germline CDR1 and CDR2 sequences are MGHDK and SYGVNS. The CDR3 extends over 13 amino acids. Trimming removed 1 base at V and 4 bases at J, with 7 bases between. CDR3 coding DNA: TGTGCCAGCAGTGAATTACGGGGCTATGGCTACACCTTC. Its protein product is CASSELRGYGYTF.

The genes are TRBV5-6 and TRBJ2-2, with no clear D. The CDR3 covers 15 residues. CDR1 and CDR2 from the germline V gene are SGHDT and YYEEEE. V was cut by 4 bases and J by 5 bases, with 15 bases left in between. Here the CDR3 reads CASSPWYLRTGELFF. The CDR3 DNA is TGTGCCAGCAGCCCGTGGTATCTGCGAACCGGGGAGCTGTTTTTT.

The chain uses TRBV11-2 and TRBJ1-5; no reliable D call. This CDR3 has 14 amino acids. Trimming left V 6 bases short and J 0 bases short, with 9 bases between. The germline V gene has CDR1 SGHAT and CDR2 FQNNGV. The CDR3 loop reads CASRKSGSNQPQHF. CDR3 nucleotides: TGTGCCAGCAGGAAATCAGGTAGCAATCAGCCCCAGCATTTT.

This clone was seen only a few times. This chain connects TRBV30 to TRBJ1-1, with no clear D. The germline CDR1 and CDR2 sequences are GTSNPN and SVGIG (reference sequence). Trimming removed 4 bases from V and 3 bases from J, with 12 bases in between. The CDR3 has 13 residues. CDR3 DNA sequence: TGTGCCTGGACCACTTGGGAGTACACTGAAGCTTTCTTT. Its protein is CAWTTWEYTEAFF.

The chain employs TRBV11-2 and TRBJ1-2; TRBD1 matches at 8 bases. Per the germline V gene, CDR1 is SGHAT and CDR2 is FQNNGV. With V trimmed by 1 base and J by 3 bases, 7 bases remained unmatched. This CDR3 has 16 residues. The CDR3 nucleotides are TGTGCCAGCAGCTTAGTGTCTGGACAGGGAGACTATGGCTACACCTTC. Amino acid sequence: CASSLVSGQGDYGYTF.

The genes are TRBV7-2 and TRBJ2-2, with D possibly being TRBD1 (6 bases). Germline V gene sequence: CDR1 SGHTA, CDR2 FQGNSA. Trimming removed 0 bases at V and 8 bases at J, with 10 bases between. This CDR3 is built from 14 residues. DNA for the CDR3: TGTGCCAGCAGCTTAGCGGGACATCGAGGGGAGCTGTTTTTT. Its translation is CASSLAGHRGELFF.

This clone was counted a few times. The chain recombines TRBV5-1 with TRBJ2-3, with 9 nucleotides matching TRBD1. The V gene's germline CDR1 is SGHRS and CDR2 YFSETQ. There are 15 residues in the CDR3. V was pared by 4 bases and J by 4 bases, with 7 bases of the junction left unmatched. The CDR3 DNA reads as TGCGCCAGCAGCCTGACAGGGGGGGCGGCAGATACGCAGTATTTT. The encoded protein is CASSLTGGAADTQYF.

This clone occurred a few times. The chain is built from TRBV15 and TRBJ2-5; 7 bases map to TRBD2. From germline, CDR1 is LNHNV and CDR2 YYDKDF (reference sequence). V lost 3 bases to trimming and J lost 5 bases; unmatched junction nucleotides: 6. The CDR3 totals 14 residues. This CDR3 is CATSRLAAIETQYF. The CDR3 DNA follows: TGTGCCACCAGCAGGCTAGCGGCGATCGAGACCCAGTACTTC.

For the CDR3, the DNA is TGTGCCAGCAGCCAAGTACGGAATTCACCCCTCCACTTT. Protein sequence: CASSQVRNSPLHF. The chain carries TRBV14 and TRBJ1-6; D is uncertain. The CDR3 is 13 residues long. Trimming pared 1 base from V and 7 bases from J, leaving 5 bases between. Germline loops: CDR1 SGHDN, CDR2 FVKESK.

This rearrangement joins TRBV29-1 to TRBJ2-5; 13 bases are a match to TRBD2. With 5 bases clipped from V and 5 bases from J, the junction kept 11 bases outside the gene matches. CDR1 is SQVTM and CDR2 is ANQGSEA in the germline V gene. The CDR3 length is 16 residues. CDR3 in amino acids: CSVRELAGGRGETQYF. Here the CDR3 DNA reads TGCAGCGTTCGGGAACTAGCGGGGGGGCGGGGTGAGACCCAGTACTTC.

The chain joins TRBV4-3 to TRBJ1-6; tentative D call: TRBD1 (5 bases). Looked up from germline, CDR1 is LGHNA and CDR2 is YSLEER. This CDR3 comprises 18 residues. Trimming took off 1 base at V and 7 bases at J, with 20 bases between the two ends. The CDR3 DNA reads TGCGCCAGCAGCCAAGGTGGTCGGGGGAGGATTGGAAATTCACCCCTCCACTTT. Its protein is CASSQGGRGRIGNSPLHF.

This clone was seen more than once but under ten times. The J gene is TRBJ1-2, the V gene TRBV6-5, with TRBD1 identical over 8 bases. In germline, CDR1 is MNHEY, CDR2 SVGAGI. The trim removed 5 bases at V and 2 bases at J, leaving 7 bases unmatched. This CDR3 region has 15 residues. CDR3 DNA sequence: TGTGCCAGCAGTCAACACAGGGGGATAAACTATGGCTACACCTTC. Protein sequence: CASSQHRGINYGYTF.

J is TRBJ2-2 and V is TRBV6-6, with unresolved D. The germline gives CDR1 MNHNY, CDR2 SVGAGI (reference sequence). V was cut by 10 bases and J by 1 base, with 10 bases left in between. The CDR3 consists of 13 residues. The CDR3 loop reads CATEQWNTGELFF. CDR3 in DNA: TGTGCCACCGAACAGTGGAACACCGGGGAGCTGTTTTTT.

This clone has only a few counts. The rearrangement uses TRBV19 and TRBJ1-1, with D perhaps TRBD1 (6 bases). Trimming took off 0 bases at V and 6 bases at J, with 11 bases between the two ends. The CDR3 contains 14 residues. Germline CDR1 is LNHDA and CDR2 is SQIVND (reference sequence). The CDR3 is CASSIEPRTAEAFF. The CDR3 bases are TGTGCCAGTAGTATAGAGCCCAGGACAGCTGAAGCTTTCTTT.

V is TRBV5-1 and J is TRBJ2-1; 8 positions match TRBD1. The CDR3 totals 16 residues. CDR1 and CDR2 (germline): SGHRS, YFSETQ. Germline trimming cut 3 bases from V and 0 bases from J; bases unmatched to any gene: 5. Here the CDR3 DNA reads TGCGCCAGCAGCTACCAGGGGGCGGGCTCCTACAATGAGCAGTTCTTC. It encodes CASSYQGAGSYNEQFF.

The chain links TRBV14 to TRBJ1-1; D call uncertain. Per the germline V gene, CDR1 is SGHDN and CDR2 is FVKESK. V lost 4 bases, J lost 4 bases, and 10 bases lay in between. The CDR3 is made up of 13 amino acids. The CDR3 here is CASSPRGSTEAFF. DNA of the CDR3: TGTGCCAGCAGCCCACGCGGGTCCACTGAAGCTTTCTTT.

Comment on this clone: Other DNA sequences in this sample translate to the same CDR3. This chain connects TRBV28 to TRBJ2-1; TRBD2 is a possible D gene (6 bases). The CDR3 spans 12 residues. With 8 bases removed from V and 16 bases from J, the gap between germline ends came to 21 bases. CDR1 and CDR2 (germline): MDHEN, SYDVKM. CDR3 coding DNA: TGTGCCAGCCTCGGGAGACGACAGTGGTTCTTCTTC. This gives the protein CASLGRRQWFFF.